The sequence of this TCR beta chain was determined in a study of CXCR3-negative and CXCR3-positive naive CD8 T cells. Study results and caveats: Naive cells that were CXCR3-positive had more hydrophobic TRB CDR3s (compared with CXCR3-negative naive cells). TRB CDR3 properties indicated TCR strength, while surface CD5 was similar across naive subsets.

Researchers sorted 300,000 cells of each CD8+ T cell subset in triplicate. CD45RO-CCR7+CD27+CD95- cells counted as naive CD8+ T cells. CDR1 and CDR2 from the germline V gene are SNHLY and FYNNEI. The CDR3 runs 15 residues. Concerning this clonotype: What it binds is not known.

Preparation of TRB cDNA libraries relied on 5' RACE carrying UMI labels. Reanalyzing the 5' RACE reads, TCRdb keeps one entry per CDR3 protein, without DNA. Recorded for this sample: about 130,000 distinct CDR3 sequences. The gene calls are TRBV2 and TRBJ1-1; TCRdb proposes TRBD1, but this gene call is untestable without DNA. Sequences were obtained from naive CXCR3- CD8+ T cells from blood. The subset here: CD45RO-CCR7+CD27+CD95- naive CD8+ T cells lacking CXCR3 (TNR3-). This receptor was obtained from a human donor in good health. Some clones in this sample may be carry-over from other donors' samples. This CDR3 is CASSVFGNPNTEAFF.